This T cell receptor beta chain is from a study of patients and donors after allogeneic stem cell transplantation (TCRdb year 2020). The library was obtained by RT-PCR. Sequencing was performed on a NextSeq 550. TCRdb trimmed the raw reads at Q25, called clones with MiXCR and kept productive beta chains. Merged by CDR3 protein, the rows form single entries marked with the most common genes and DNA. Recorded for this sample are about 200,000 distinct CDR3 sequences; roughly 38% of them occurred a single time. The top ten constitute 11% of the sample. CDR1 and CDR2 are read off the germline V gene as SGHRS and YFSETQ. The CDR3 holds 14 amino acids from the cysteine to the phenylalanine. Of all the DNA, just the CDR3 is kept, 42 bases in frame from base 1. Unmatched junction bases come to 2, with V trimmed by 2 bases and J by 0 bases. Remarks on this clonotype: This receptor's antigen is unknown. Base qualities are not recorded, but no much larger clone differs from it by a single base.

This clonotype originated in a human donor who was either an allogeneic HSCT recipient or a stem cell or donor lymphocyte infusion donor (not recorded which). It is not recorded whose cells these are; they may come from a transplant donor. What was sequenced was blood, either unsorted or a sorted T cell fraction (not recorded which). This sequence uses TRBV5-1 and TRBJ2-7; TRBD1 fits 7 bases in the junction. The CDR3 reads CASSLWDSSYEQYF. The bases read TGCGCCAGCAGCTTATGGGACAGCTCCTACGAGCAGTACTTC.